This T cell receptor beta chain comes out of a study of OX40 agonist ivuxolimab in advanced cancers. Study-wide context: Patients were roughly 87% male with ages roughly 23 to 90, mean 60. 40% to 50% of patients had received prior checkpoint inhibitor therapy. Study observations and caveats: Among the nonresponders, some also had low normalized T-cell clonal expansion.

Produced via immunoSEQ multiplex PCR; TCRdb's table is partial and in-frame only. The table has roughly 68,000 clones, about 83% seen once. This CDR3 region has 14 residues. V was clipped by 10 bases and J by 6 bases; unmatched bases: 13. CDR1 and CDR2 (germline): MNHNY, SVGAGI (reference sequence). Autoimmune disease history or systemic immunosuppression disqualified patients. As concerns this clone: The antigen is undetermined.

The sequence came from an adult with an advanced solid tumor such as melanoma, head and neck, liver or kidney cancer. Sequences were derived from CD4+ or CD8+ T cells sorted from blood, sampled in a trial of the OX40 agonist ivuxolimab. The J gene is TRBJ1-1, the V gene TRBV6-6; 8 bases are shared with TRBD1. The CDR3 nucleotides read TGTGCCACTTCGTTTTTCGGACAGGGTGCTGAAGCTTTCTTT. It codes for CATSFFGQGAEAFF.